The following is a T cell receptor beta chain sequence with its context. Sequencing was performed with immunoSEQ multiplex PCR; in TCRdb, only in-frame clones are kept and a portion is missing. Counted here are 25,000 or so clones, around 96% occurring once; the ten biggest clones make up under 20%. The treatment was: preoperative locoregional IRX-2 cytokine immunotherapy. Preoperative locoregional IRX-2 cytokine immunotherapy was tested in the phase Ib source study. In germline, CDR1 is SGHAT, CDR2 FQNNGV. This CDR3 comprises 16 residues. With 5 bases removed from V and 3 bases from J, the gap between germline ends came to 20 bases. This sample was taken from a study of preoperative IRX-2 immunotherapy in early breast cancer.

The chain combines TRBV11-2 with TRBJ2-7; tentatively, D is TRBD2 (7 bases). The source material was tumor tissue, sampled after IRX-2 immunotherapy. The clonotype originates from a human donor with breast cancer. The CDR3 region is CASSEGGRVSHYEQYF. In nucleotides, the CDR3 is TGTGCCAGCAGCGAGGGGGGGAGGGTATCCCACTACGAGCAGTACTTC.